This TCR beta chain emerged from a study of early T cells in non-severe SARS-CoV-2 infection. This clonotype was found many times. V was clipped by 4 bases and J by 9 bases, with 10 bases between them. CDR1 is GTSNPN, CDR2 SVGIG, per germline (reference sequence). CDR3 length: 12 residues. Attachment of unique molecular identifiers was made to individual cDNA molecules. One entry per CDR3 protein, called by TCRdb with MiXCR from the 5' RACE reads. The data contain tens of thousands of distinct CDR3 sequences, under 9% of them seen just once; the ten biggest clones take up approximately 4%. The receptor's source is an adult who was a healthcare worker with PCR-confirmed SARS-CoV-2 infection or an uninfected control (not recorded which). The source material was whole blood, sampled at baseline. This chain uses TRBV30 with TRBJ1-6; D unclear. The CDR3 DNA follows: TGTGCCTGGAAAGGAACGAGTTCACCCCTCCACTTT. Protein product: CAWKGTSSPLHF.